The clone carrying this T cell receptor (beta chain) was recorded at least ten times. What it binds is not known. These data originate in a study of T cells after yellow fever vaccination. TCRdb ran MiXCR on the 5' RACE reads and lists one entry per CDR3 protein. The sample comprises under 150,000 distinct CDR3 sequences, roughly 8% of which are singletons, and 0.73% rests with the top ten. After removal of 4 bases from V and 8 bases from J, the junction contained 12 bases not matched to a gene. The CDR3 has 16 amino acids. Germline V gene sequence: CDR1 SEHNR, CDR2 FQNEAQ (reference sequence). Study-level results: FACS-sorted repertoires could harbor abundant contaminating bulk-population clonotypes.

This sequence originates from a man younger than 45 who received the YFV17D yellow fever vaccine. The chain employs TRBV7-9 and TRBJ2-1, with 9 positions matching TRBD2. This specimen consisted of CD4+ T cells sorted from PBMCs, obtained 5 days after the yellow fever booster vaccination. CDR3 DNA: TGTGCCAGCAGCTCAGCCCGGACTAGCGAAGATCATGAGCAGTTCTTC. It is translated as CASSSARTSEDHEQFF. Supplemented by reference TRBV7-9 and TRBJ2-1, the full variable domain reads DTGVSQNPRHKITKRGQNVTFRCDPISEHNRLYWYRQTLGQGPEFLTYFQNEAQLEKSRLLSDRFSAERPKGSFSTLEIQRTEQGDSAMYLCASSSARTSEDHEQFFGPGTRLTVL.